The T cell receptor beta chain under discussion was sequenced for a study of blood T cell repertoires in COVID-19 (TCRdb year 2020). Regarding the research as a whole: Collaborator samples came from the United States, Italy and Spain and covered acute and convalescent phases of COVID-19. Samples were obtained from the ongoing ImmuneRACE study (first 160 participants) and from about 1,300 subjects provided by 6 global collaborators. HLA class I and class II types, where available, came from metadata supplied by the sample provider rather than from assay-based typing. Sample metadata almost always included a de-identified subject ID, COVID-19 status, age in years and sex. Deeply sampled blood TCRbeta repertoires from subjects exposed to, actively infected with, or recovered from COVID-19 were included in the dataset. The material from the prospective study consisted of cDNA or gDNA derived from T cells, B-cell-depleted T cells, or PBMCs. A freely available public database, intended as a resource for researchers studying the immune response to SARS-CoV-2, is where the repertoires were released.

Participants in the prospective study were aged roughly 18 to 100 years, lived in approximately 26 United States geographic areas, and enrolled through a virtual design. In the prospective study, cohorts were assigned on the basis of participant-reported clinical history obtained from a screening survey and a study questionnaire. ImmuneRACE Cohort 3 recovered participants were defined by two consecutive negative NP/OP PCR tests, healthcare professional clearance, or symptom resolution. In the prospective study, whole blood, serum and a nasopharyngeal or oropharyngeal swab were collected from each participant by mobile phlebotomists. Prospective study participants could optionally give additional blood draws and questionnaires over a roughly two-month period. Prospective study blood samples were shipped either frozen or at room temperature before DNA extraction. What the research found in general, with its limitations: Clinical and demographic metadata were provided uncurated, with the amount varying by source and participant.

On this clone: Its antigen target is currently unknown. The sample holds no much larger clone one base away, and base qualities are not on file.

TCRbeta CDR3 regions were amplified from genomic DNA by means of the immunoSEQ Assay, a bias-controlled multiplex PCR. In the original analysis: Nucleated cell counts per sample were estimated from amplification of reference gene primers within the assay. Sequence reads were collapsed and filtered to measure the absolute abundance of every unique TCRbeta CDR3 rearrangement. For each sample, productive Simpson clonality was calculated as the square root of Simpson's diversity index across productive rearrangements. This immuneACCESS table, as held by TCRdb, lists in-frame sequences with V and J called but not all clones. Of the missing ones, under half trace to an unresolved V gene in checked studies; the others have no known cause. Clone size and the V and J calls come from that table; the DNA yielded D and trimming. The sample data list some 140,000 clones, and 75% to 90% of these were observed just once. The top ten clonotypes cover over 15% of the sample.

The CDR3 measures 17 amino acids from cysteine to phenylalanine. Only the CDR3 region is kept as DNA, spanning 51 bases read in frame from base 1. CDR1 is given as SGHNT and CDR2 as YYREEE, both from the germline V gene (reference sequence). The germline V and J ends show losses of 6 bases and 4 bases respectively, and no gene match explains 9 bases of the junction. The sequence came from a man aged 25-40 years who had recovered from COVID-19. The source material was PBMCs or T cells enriched from blood (not recorded which). The rearrangement combines TRBV5-4 with TRBJ2-2; 13 central nucleotides agree with TRBD2. In nucleotide form, the sequence is TGTGCCAGCAACCCGGGACTAGCGGGGCCCTCCACCGGGGAGCTGTTTTTT. It translates as CASNPGLAGPSTGELFF.